This TCR beta chain derives from a study of neurological immune-mediated disorders (dated by TCRdb to between 2018 and 2020). Context from the whole study: Among the approximately 34 multiple sclerosis patients, relapsing-remitting MS accounted for about 31 and secondary progressive MS accounted for 3. Alongside PBMC samples, the set of about 100 TCR-beta libraries contained longitudinal samples, technical triplicates, and paired CD4+ and CD8+ T-cell subsets that had been sorted. Peripheral blood TCR-beta repertoires from HTLV-I-associated myelopathy (HAM/TSP) patients, multiple sclerosis patients and healthy controls were compared by UMI-based sequencing. The cohort was made up of around 70 subjects, consisting of 15 or so HAM/TSP patients, around 35 multiple sclerosis patients and 20 healthy controls.

What the study reported, not specific to this receptor: No identical CDR3 amino acid sequences were found to be shared among expanded clones across subjects, suggesting that TCR-beta repertoires were private in all groups. TCR clonal expansion was greatest in HAM/TSP patients and smallest in MS patients, who ranked below even healthy controls. The MS cluster showed no association with clinical or MRI features, and the authors stated that larger cohorts are needed. Phylogenetic analysis grouped repertoires from 18 of 34 MS patients into a cluster of related CDR3 sequences, suggesting a possible repertoire-level signature.

V is shortened by 0 bases, J by 4 bases, and the region joining them spans 12 bases. The germline V gene yields LGHNA for CDR1 and YSLEER for CDR2. The CDR3 starts with the cysteine, ends with the phenylalanine, and has 15 residues. Only the CDR3 region is kept as DNA, spanning 45 bases read in frame from base 1. cDNA synthesis used template-switch 5'RACE with a primer carrying a 10-nucleotide random unique molecular identifier tagging each TCR transcript. Each sequencing run produced over 160 million TCR-beta sequences covering 15-18 subjects. The RNeasy kit was used to extract total RNA. The KAPA Real-time Library Amplification kit was used to amplify TCR-beta VDJ regions with primers targeting the TCR constant region and the 5'RACE anchor. Sample indexes and Illumina adaptors were added in a first PCR, and a second PCR then increased library yield. After Ampure bead purification, the TCR product of roughly 650 bp was size-selected on a 2% E-gel SizeSelection system. Before pooling, library quality was assessed on a Bioanalyzer, concentration was determined with Qubit, and library quantification was performed with the Kapa Library Quantification kit. An Illumina HiSeq 2500 was used to sequence the libraries paired-end at 2 x 150 bp. To increase sequence diversity, about 24-32% phiX was spiked into each library pool. The original pipeline was this. Quality-filtered reads were processed with the UMI-based MiGEC pipeline, and over 90% of raw TCR sequences were removed by the MiGEC pipeline during error correction. IMGT germline references were used for aligning VDJ genes, and each clonotype was defined as a unique CDR3 amino acid sequence together with its V-J genes. VDJtools evaluated clonal expansion, Shannon diversity and CDR3 relatedness (CalcPairwiseDistances, ClusterSamples); CLCbio workbench built phylogenetic trees. Expanded clones were defined as having at least 8 unique UMIs, based on coefficient-of-variation modelling across technical triplicates. TCRdb itself trimmed the public reads at Q25 with fastp, ran MiXCR and retained productive beta chains. Rows matching on CDR3 protein sequence are summarized as one entry with the most common DNA and genes. TCRdb, not the authors, supplied the V and J calls. The sample table holds nearly 60,000 distinct CDR3 sequences, of which roughly 3.5% were seen once. 6% to 9% of the sample belongs to the ten largest clones.

This clonotype has at least ten counts. This receptor's antigen is unknown. No base-level quality is on record; no much larger clone is a single base apart. Libraries from unsorted PBMCs were made from 2 million PBMCs kept in RNAlater at -80 degrees C until RNA extraction. Multiple sclerosis patients were enrolled in a US clinical protocol under which disease progression was evaluated by magnetic resonance imaging. PBMCs were separated from peripheral blood using Ficoll-Hypaque density gradient centrifugation and then cryopreserved in liquid nitrogen. The sequence derives from a woman aged 55 to 70 with multiple sclerosis. Material: PBMCs. The V gene is TRBV4-3 and the J gene is TRBJ1-2; the D gene is perhaps TRBD1, from 6 matching bases. The sequence in DNA is TGCGCCAGCAGCCAAGATCGGACAGTCTCCTATGGCTACACCTTC. The encoded protein is CASSQDRTVSYGYTF.